The sequence of this TCR beta chain was determined in a study of cytomegalovirus exposure and HLA in healthy donors. Points from the study as a whole: Another analysis was done later, and it associated 15,000 or so TCR beta sequences with HLA alleles at 0.05 false discovery rate.

PCR used 60 Vbeta primers and 13 Jbeta primers. Some clones are missing from TCRdb's copy, which holds only in-frame ones; the method was immunoSEQ multiplex PCR. The sample has 100,000 to 150,000 clones; 70% to 85% are singletons. The CDR3 spans 15 residues. Germline V gives CDR1 MNHEY, CDR2 SMNVEV (reference sequence). J was trimmed by 8 bases and V by 4 bases; bases with no gene match: 10. This clone was observed a handful of times. Its antigen is not known. This TCR derives from a man between 18 and 29 years old in good health and CMV-seronegative. The sample taken for sequencing was PBMCs. The chain carries TRBV27 and TRBJ1-2, with 10 bases lining up with TRBD1. The CDR3 reads CASSSIGTGVEGYTF. The CDR3 bases are TGTGCCAGCAGTTCAATCGGGACAGGGGTAGAAGGCTACACCTTC.